This T cell receptor (beta chain) was observed in a study of T cell changes during pregnancy in multiple sclerosis. The assay was immunoSEQ multiplex PCR, and TCRdb's table has in-frame clones only and misses some. The data contain over 85,000 clones, roughly nine tenths of them singletons. This CDR3 is built from 13 residues. The V gene's germline CDR1 is LNHNV and CDR2 YYDKDF (reference sequence). The V segment lost 4 bases and the J segment 6 bases; nucleotides outside the gene matches: 2. The gene calls are TRBV15 and TRBJ2-2, with 7 bases that match TRBD1. The TCR was taken from a female donor in good health, enrolled as a control in a pregnancy study. Here the sequenced sample was peripheral blood, taken after pregnancy. The CDR3 protein is CATSKGAAGELFF. DNA for the CDR3: TGTGCCACCAGCAAGGGGGCTGCCGGGGAGCTGTTTTTT.